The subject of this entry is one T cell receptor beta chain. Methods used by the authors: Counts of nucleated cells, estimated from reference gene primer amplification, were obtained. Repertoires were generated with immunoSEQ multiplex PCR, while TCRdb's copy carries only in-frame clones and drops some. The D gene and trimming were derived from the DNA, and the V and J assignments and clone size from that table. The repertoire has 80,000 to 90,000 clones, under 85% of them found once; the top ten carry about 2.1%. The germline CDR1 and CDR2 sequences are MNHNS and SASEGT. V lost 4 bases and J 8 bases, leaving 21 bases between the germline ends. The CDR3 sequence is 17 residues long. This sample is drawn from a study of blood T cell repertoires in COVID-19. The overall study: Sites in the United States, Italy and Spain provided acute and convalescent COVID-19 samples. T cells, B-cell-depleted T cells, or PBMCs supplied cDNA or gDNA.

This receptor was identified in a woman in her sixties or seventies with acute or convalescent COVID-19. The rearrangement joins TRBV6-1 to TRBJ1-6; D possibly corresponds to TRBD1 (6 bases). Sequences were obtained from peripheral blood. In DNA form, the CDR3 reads TGTGCCAGCAGTGGGCTTCAGACAGGTCCCTCGGATTCACCCCTCCACTTT. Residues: CASSGLQTGPSDSPLHF.